This T cell receptor (beta chain) was identified in a study of beta chain features in type 1 diabetes. Study as a whole: There were about 110,000,000 sorted cells examined across all samples. Study conclusions and caveats: A pattern of fewer insertions and more deletions at VDJ junctions was seen in type 1 diabetes patients.

Worth noting for this clone: Its antigen remains unidentified.

Every donor had blood drawn once into heparin, around 0.12 L on average. Via CD45RO/CCR7/CD25/CD127/CD95/CD27, cells of the CD4+ naive, central memory, regulatory and stem cell-like memory subsets were sorted. The CDR3 has 14 amino acids. V dropped 4 bases and J dropped 1 base, with 10 bases sitting between them. Germline V CDR1 and CDR2: SGHTA, FQGTGA. The whole isolated RNA underwent reverse transcription, so sequencing captured expressed TCRB transcripts. Sequenced by immunoSEQ multiplex PCR; TCRdb stores in-frame clones only, minus some. There are fewer than 900,000 clones in the sample; under 20% occur only once, and about 0.025% lies in the top ten.

This clonotype was sampled from a woman younger than 35 in good health. The chain recombines TRBV7-3 with TRBJ1-1; TRBD1 might be the D (5 bases). Sequenced sample: naive CD4+ T cells from blood. The CDR3 DNA reads as TGTGCCAGCAGCTCCGGACACCGGAACACTGAAGCTTTCTTT. Translation gives CASSSGHRNTEAFF.